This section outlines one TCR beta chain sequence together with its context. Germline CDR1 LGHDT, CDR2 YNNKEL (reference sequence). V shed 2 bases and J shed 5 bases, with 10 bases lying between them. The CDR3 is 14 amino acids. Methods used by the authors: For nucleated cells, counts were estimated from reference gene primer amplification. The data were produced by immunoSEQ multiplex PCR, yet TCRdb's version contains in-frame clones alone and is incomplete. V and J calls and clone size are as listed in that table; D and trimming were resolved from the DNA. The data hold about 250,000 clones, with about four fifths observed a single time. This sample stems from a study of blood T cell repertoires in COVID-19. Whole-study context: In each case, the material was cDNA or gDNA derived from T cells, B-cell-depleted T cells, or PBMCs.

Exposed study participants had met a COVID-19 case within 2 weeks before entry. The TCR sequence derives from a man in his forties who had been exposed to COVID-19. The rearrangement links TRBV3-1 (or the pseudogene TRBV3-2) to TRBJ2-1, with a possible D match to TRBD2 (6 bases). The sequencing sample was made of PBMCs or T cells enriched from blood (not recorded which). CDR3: CASSQPGLDNEQFF. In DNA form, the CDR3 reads TGTGCCAGCAGCCAACCGGGACTGGACAATGAGCAGTTCTTC.